The 20 T cell receptor beta chains in this list originate from one sample, sequenced in a study of T cell responses to AZD1222 COVID-19 vaccine. The table came from immunoSEQ multiplex PCR; TCRdb's copy has only in-frame clones and leaves some out. The top ten hold approximately 2.6% of the sample, which has about 140,000 clones, 75% to 95% seen once. The sequencing here drew on peripheral blood, taken on day 0 of AZD1222 vaccination. The receptor source for this set is an adult in good health.

The chain uses TRBV10-3 and TRBJ2-7; 7 bases map to TRBD2. The V gene's germline CDR1 is ENHRY and CDR2 SYGVKD. This CDR3 has 14 amino acids. V shed 6 bases and J 0 bases; nucleotides not matched to a gene: 5. The CDR3 sequence is CAISQTGGSYEQYF. DNA for the CDR3: TGTGCCATCAGCCAGACGGGGGGCTCCTACGAGCAGTACTTC.

V is TRBV7-9 and J is TRBJ1-3; the D gene is possibly TRBD1 (5 bases). The CDR3 covers 16 residues. Between the trimmed V and J ends, which lost 3 bases and 8 bases, there was a span of 20 bases. The germline gives CDR1 SEHNR, CDR2 FQNEAQ (reference sequence). CDR3 sequence: CASSFRTAMGPHTIYF. The CDR3, as DNA: TGTGCCAGCAGCTTTAGGACGGCAATGGGGCCGCACACCATATATTTT. The whole variable domain, remainder taken from reference TRBV7-9 and TRBJ1-3, is DTGVSQNPRHKITKRGQNVTFRCDPISEHNRLYWYRQTLGQGPEFLTYFQNEAQLEKSRLLSDRFSAERPKGSFSTLEIQRTEQGDSAMYLCASSFRTAMGPHTIYFGEGSWLTVV.

This chain links TRBV5-8 with TRBJ1-5; D is unclear. Germline V gene sequence: CDR1 SGHTS, CDR2 YDEGEE. The CDR3 loop spans 15 amino acids. The ends were cut back, 4 bases at V and 6 bases at J, with 17 bases in the middle. The CDR3 DNA reads TGTGCCAGCAGCACACTTGGACTCCTCCGTCAGCCCCAGCATTTT. It is translated as CASSTLGLLRQPQHF. The full variable domain, rest sourced from reference TRBV5-8 and TRBJ1-5, is EAGVTQSPTHLIKTRGQQATLRCSPISGHTSVYWYQQALGLGLQFLLWYDEGEERNRGNFPPRFSGRQFPNYSSELNVNALELEDSALYLCASSTLGLLRQPQHFGDGTRLSIL.

This clone has just one count. This chain joins TRBV2 and TRBJ1-5, with 9 nucleotides matching TRBD1. The CDR3 contains 14 residues. The germline V gene encodes CDR1 SNHLY and CDR2 FYNNEI. Losses at the gene ends were 2 bases for V and 6 bases for J; bases not matched to a gene: 2. CDR3 in DNA: TGTGCCAGCAGTGAAACGACAGGGGGTCAGCCCCAGCATTTT. Encoded protein: CASSETTGGQPQHF.

V gene TRBV3-1 (or the pseudogene TRBV3-2) combines with J gene TRBJ2-1; D unclear. Germline V gene sequence: CDR1 LGHDT, CDR2 YNNKEL (reference sequence). V dropped 3 bases and J dropped 8 bases, with 8 bases sitting between them. The CDR3 consists of 12 residues. The DNA for the CDR3 is TGTGCCAGCAGCCACCTTGGCGATGAGCAGTTCTTC. It translates to CASSHLGDEQFF.

The gene calls are TRBV5-6 and TRBJ2-5; TRBD1 aligns across 8 bases. Germline values: CDR1 SGHDT, CDR2 YYEEEE. This CDR3 is built from 15 residues. The V gene end was trimmed by 1 base and the J gene end by 4 bases; junction bases not matched to a gene: 6. The CDR3 region is CASSLTTGQGETQYF. The CDR3 region has the DNA TGTGCCAGCAGCTTGACTACAGGACAGGGAGAGACCCAGTACTTC. Drawing the rest from reference TRBV5-6 and TRBJ2-5, the complete variable domain is DAGVTQSPTHLIKTRGQQVTLRCSPKSGHDTVSWYQQALGQGPQFIFQYYEEEERQRGNFPDRFSGHQFPNYSSELNVNALLLGDSALYLCASSLTTGQGETQYFGPGTRLLVL.

The V and J genes are TRBV6-1 and TRBJ2-7; TRBD1 matches 8 bases. Trimming removed 3 bases from V and 5 bases from J; junction bases left unmatched: 6. Per the germline V gene, CDR1 is MNHNS and CDR2 is SASEGT. This CDR3 is built from 14 residues. The CDR3: CASSEDRVLDEQYF. The CDR3 nucleotides are TGTGCCAGCAGTGAGGACAGGGTGCTCGACGAGCAGTACTTC.

The chain couples TRBV9 to TRBJ2-6; unclear D gene. V lost 5 bases to trimming and J lost 0 bases, with 6 bases between them. This CDR3 contains 14 residues. From germline, CDR1 is SGDLS and CDR2 YYNGEE. The CDR3 nucleotides read TGTGCCAGCAGGGCCGACTCTGGGGCCAACGTCCTGACTTTC. Translated: CASRADSGANVLTF. Full variable domain (outside the CDR3, taken from reference TRBV9 and TRBJ2-6): DSGVTQTPKHLITATGQRVTLRCSPRSGDLSVYWYQQSLDQGLQFLIQYYNGEERAKGNILERFSAQQFPDLHSELNLSSLELGDSALYFCASRADSGANVLTFGAGSRLTVL.

The chain couples TRBV9 to TRBJ2-7, with D possibly matching TRBD1 (6 bases). CDR1 SGDLS and CDR2 YYNGEE come from the germline V gene. Trimming cost V 2 bases and J 7 bases, with 16 bases left between them. The CDR3 covers 14 residues. CDR3: CASSVDGGPREQYF. DNA of the CDR3: TGTGCCAGCAGCGTGGATGGGGGCCCTCGGGAGCAGTACTTC.

V and J are TRBV5-8 and TRBJ2-5, with no clear D. The CDR3 runs to 17 residues. Germline-derived CDR1 and CDR2 are SGHTS and YDEGEE. The V gene lost 2 bases and the J gene lost 7 bases, with 24 bases spanning the gap. The CDR3 DNA reads as TGTGCCAGCAGCTTTTATATGCTGGGGTCCGGCCGGGTGACCCAGTACTTC. Protein: CASSFYMLGSGRVTQYF.

The V gene is TRBV5-6, the J gene TRBJ2-5, with 7 bases matching TRBD2. The ends lost 4 bases at V and 2 bases at J; junction bases unmatched: 5. The germline CDR1 and CDR2 sequences are SGHDT and YYEEEE. The CDR3 loop spans 14 amino acids. The CDR3 sequence is CASSGRGMQETQYF. The CDR3 bases are TGTGCCAGCAGCGGGCGGGGGATGCAAGAGACCCAGTACTTC.

This chain joins TRBV7-2 and TRBJ2-2; 8 bases map to TRBD2. CDR1 and CDR2 (germline): SGHTA, FQGNSA. The CDR3 runs to 15 residues. Trimming cost V 5 bases and J 4 bases; bases outside gene matches: 6. CDR3 amino acids: CASSRALAGTGELFF. In DNA form, the CDR3 reads TGTGCCAGCAGCCGTGCCCTAGCGGGCACCGGGGAGCTGTTTTTT.

The chain employs TRBV7-9 and TRBJ1-4, with 7 bases fitting TRBD1. This CDR3 has 16 amino acids. J lost 7 bases, V lost 4 bases, and 12 bases had no gene match. CDR1 and CDR2 from the germline V gene are SEHNR and FQNEAQ (reference sequence). DNA for the CDR3: TGTGCCAGCAGCTATGCCAAAGGGGGCGGACGTGAAAAACTGTTTTTT. It codes for CASSYAKGGGREKLFF.

The V gene is TRBV7-9, the J gene TRBJ2-1; 8 bases match TRBD1. The V gene's germline CDR1 is SEHNR and CDR2 FQNEAQ (reference sequence). This CDR3 has 14 residues. The V segment lost 4 bases and the J segment 7 bases; nucleotides outside the gene matches: 6. Written as DNA, the CDR3 is TGTGCCAGCAGCTGGGACAGGTACAGAAATGAGCAGTTCTTC. Translating it yields CASSWDRYRNEQFF.

The rearrangement uses TRBV19 and TRBJ1-5; D gene ambiguous. Trimming removed 4 bases at V and 3 bases at J, with 4 bases between. Germline V gene sequence: CDR1 LNHDA, CDR2 SQIVND (reference sequence). This CDR3 has 12 residues. DNA for the CDR3: TGTGCCAGTAGTAAAATCAATCAGCCCCAGCATTTT. Protein sequence: CASSKINQPQHF.

The chain employs TRBV7-9 and TRBJ1-3; D gene uncertain. The CDR3 consists of 15 residues. CDR1 and CDR2 (germline): SEHNR, FQNEAQ (reference sequence). With 3 bases removed from V and 2 bases from J, the gap between germline ends came to 11 bases. CDR3 sequence reads: CASSLASSTGNTIYF. In DNA, the CDR3 is TGTGCCAGCAGCTTGGCGTCTAGCACTGGAAACACCATATATTTT.

V is TRBV6-5 and J is TRBJ1-2; TRBD1 agrees at 7 bases. Germline CDR1 reads MNHEY; CDR2 reads SVGAGI. V lost 0 bases to trimming and J lost 4 bases; unmatched junction nucleotides: 8. CDR3 length: 16 amino acids. DNA for the CDR3: TGTGCCAGCAGTTACTCTCCTACAGGGGCGAGCTATGGCTACACCTTC. This sequence encodes CASSYSPTGASYGYTF.

The chain is built from TRBV11-3 and TRBJ1-3; no definite D call. The V gene lost 1 base and the J gene lost 8 bases, with 9 bases spanning the gap. Germline CDR1 reads SGHNT; CDR2 reads YENEEA. This CDR3 contains 13 residues. The CDR3 DNA sequence: TGTGCCAGCAGCTTAGGGCCCTTGGACACCATATATTTT. This sequence encodes CASSLGPLDTIYF.

The chain employs TRBV18 and TRBJ2-3; D is possibly TRBD1 (5 bases). The CDR3 consists of 16 residues. Trimming took off 1 base at V and 2 bases at J, with 13 bases between the two ends. In germline, CDR1 is KGHSH, CDR2 LQKENI. The CDR3 sequence is CASSPLGQKATDTQYF. The CDR3 DNA sequence: TGTGCCAGCTCACCACTGGGGCAGAAAGCCACAGATACGCAGTATTTT.

The chain combines TRBV7-6 with TRBJ2-1; TRBD2 matches 11 bases. Germline V gene data show CDR1 as SGHVS and CDR2 as FNYEAQ. The V and J ends lost 0 bases and 3 bases, in that order; junction bases with no gene match: 7. The CDR3 length is 18 residues. CDR3 in amino acids: CASSLAISGGAIYNEQFF. CDR3 DNA: TGTGCCAGCAGCTTAGCTATTAGCGGGGGGGCCATCTACAATGAGCAGTTCTTC.